A single sample gave rise to the 26 T cell receptor beta chains below, sequenced in a study of blood T cell repertoires in COVID-19. Sequencing was performed with immunoSEQ multiplex PCR; in TCRdb, only in-frame clones are kept and a portion is missing. The sample lists approximately 260,000 clones, approximately 88% occurring once. Material: PBMCs or T cells enriched from blood (not recorded which). The receptor source for this set is a woman in her forties with acute COVID-19.

This clone was counted between two and nine times. The rearrangement links TRBV7-2 to TRBJ1-5; the D is unclear. The CDR3 is 16 amino acids. With 5 bases removed from V and 2 bases from J, the gap between germline ends came to 16 bases. The germline CDR1 and CDR2 sequences are SGHTA and FQGNSA. In DNA form, the CDR3 reads TGTGCCAGCAGCCCTACGACTTCGTTCGGCAATCAGCCCCAGCATTTT. Protein sequence: CASSPTTSFGNQPQHF. Using reference TRBV7-2 and TRBJ1-5 for the parts outside the CDR3, the full variable domain is GAGVSQSPSNKVTEKGKDVELRCDPISGHTALYWYRQSLGQGLEFLIYFQGNSAPDKSGLPSDRFSAERTGGSVSTLTIQRTQQEDSAVYLCASSPTTSFGNQPQHFGDGTRLSIL.

V and J are TRBV11-2 and TRBJ1-4; D is unresolved. Germline values: CDR1 SGHAT, CDR2 FQNNGV. V dropped 5 bases and J dropped 4 bases, with 14 bases sitting between them. There are 15 residues in the CDR3. The CDR3 DNA sequence: TGTGCCAGCAGCAGAGGAGGTCCAATTAATGAAAAACTGTTTTTT. This gives the protein CASSRGGPINEKLFF.

The CDR3 nucleotides are TGTGCCTGGAGTGTAGGAGGACGCGGTGGTTGGACTGAAGCTTTCTTT. This encodes CAWSVGGRGGWTEAFF. The chain carries TRBV30 and TRBJ1-1; D gene ambiguous. This CDR3 contains 16 residues. Per germline, CDR1 GTSNPN and CDR2 SVGIG (reference sequence). V was clipped by 0 bases and J by 5 bases, with 19 bases between them. The full variable domain, completed using reference TRBV30 and TRBJ1-1, is SQTIHQWPATLVQPVGSPLSLECTVEGTSNPNLYWYRQAAGRGLQLLFYSVGIGQISSEVPQNLSASRPQDRQFILSSKKLLLSDSGFYLCAWSVGGRGGWTEAFFGQGTRLTVV.

This clone showed up just once. This chain connects TRBV10-1 to TRBJ1-5, with D unresolved. Germline CDR1 reads WNHNN; CDR2 reads SYGVQD (reference sequence). The CDR3 is 13 residues long. The V end was cut by 4 bases, the J end by 7 bases, with 11 bases between. CDR3 in DNA: TGCGCCAGCAGTGGGGGATCGGGGCAGCCCCAGCATTTT. Translating it yields CASSGGSGQPQHF.

The rearrangement uses TRBV30 and TRBJ1-4; D unclear. V lost 0 bases to trimming and J lost 3 bases, with 8 bases between them. This CDR3 has 14 residues. Germline CDR1 GTSNPN, CDR2 SVGIG (reference sequence). The CDR3 sequence is CAWSVTPANEKLFF. CDR3 DNA: TGTGCCTGGAGTGTAACCCCAGCTAATGAAAAACTGTTTTTT. Using reference TRBV30 and TRBJ1-4 for the parts outside the CDR3, the full variable domain is SQTIHQWPATLVQPVGSPLSLECTVEGTSNPNLYWYRQAAGRGLQLLFYSVGIGQISSEVPQNLSASRPQDRQFILSSKKLLLSDSGFYLCAWSVTPANEKLFFGSGTQLSVL.

V gene TRBV11-3 combines with J gene TRBJ2-1; TRBD2 matches 14 bases. Germline values: CDR1 SGHNT, CDR2 YENEEA. With 2 bases clipped from V and 9 bases from J, the junction kept 18 bases outside the gene matches. CDR3 length: 20 amino acids. The CDR3 DNA sequence: TGTGCCAGCAGCTTAAAAATGTCTATGAGGACTAGCGGGAGGTGGCGTGAGCAGTTCTTC. This gives the protein CASSLKMSMRTSGRWREQFF. The whole variable domain, remainder taken from reference TRBV11-3 and TRBJ2-1, is EAGVVQSPRYKIIEKKQPVAFWCNPISGHNTLYWYLQNLGQGPELLIRYENEEAVDDSQLPKDRFSAERLKGVDSTLKIQPAELGDSAVYLCASSLKMSMRTSGRWREQFFGPGTRLTVL.

CDR3 region: CASSQVPGTYEQYF. The CDR3 coding sequence is TGCGCCAGCAGCCAAGTTCCAGGCACCTACGAGCAGTACTTC. V and J are TRBV4-1 and TRBJ2-7; D is undetermined. CDR3 length: 14 amino acids. Germline assignment: CDR1 MGHRA and CDR2 YSYEKL. Between the trimmed V and J ends, which lost 1 base and 2 bases, there was a span of 9 bases.

This clone occurred once. This chain links TRBV30 with TRBJ1-1; weak D call: TRBD1 (6 bases). Germline loops: CDR1 GTSNPN, CDR2 SVGIG (reference sequence). Trimming removed 3 bases from V and 7 bases from J, with 15 bases in between. The CDR3 is 13 amino acids. The CDR3 DNA follows: TGTGCCTGGAGACAACAGGGTTTTGGTGAAGCTTTCTTT. Translation gives CAWRQQGFGEAFF.

The chain employs TRBV19 and TRBJ1-4, with D possibly TRBD1 on 5 matching bases. The CDR3 extends over 15 amino acids. Trimming took 3 bases from V and 6 from J, leaving 14 bases between them. Per the germline V gene, CDR1 is LNHDA and CDR2 is SQIVND (reference sequence). CDR3 in DNA: TGTGCCAGTAGTATTTCGGGGGGATCCGATGAAAAACTGTTTTTT. Protein: CASSISGGSDEKLFF.

This clone was seen more than once but under ten times. The CDR3 spells CAISATPTGGERETQYF. CDR3 in DNA: TGTGCCATCAGTGCGACCCCGACAGGGGGCGAACGAGAGACCCAGTACTTC. V usage is TRBV10-3 and J usage is TRBJ2-5, with 10 bases aligning to TRBD1. Germline V gene sequence: CDR1 ENHRY, CDR2 SYGVKD. The CDR3 loop spans 17 amino acids. Losses at the gene ends were 4 bases for V and 4 bases for J; bases not matched to a gene: 12.

J is TRBJ2-1 and V is TRBV2; TRBD2 might be the D (5 bases). Germline CDR1 is SNHLY and CDR2 is FYNNEI. The CDR3 has 15 residues. V was shortened by 4 bases and J by 9 bases, with 19 bases between the two germline ends. DNA of the CDR3: TGTGCCAGCAGTGGGGCCCAGCGGTCGGGCGGTGAGCAGTTCTTC. Translated, it gives CASSGAQRSGGEQFF.

The V and J genes are TRBV6-6 and TRBJ1-1, with 7 bases fitting TRBD1. Per the germline V gene, CDR1 is MNHNY and CDR2 is SVGAGI (reference sequence). CDR3 size: 12 residues. Trimming cost V 7 bases and J 7 bases; bases outside gene matches: 6. Written as DNA, the CDR3 is TGTGCCAGCAATAACAGGGGAGGTGAAGCTTTCTTT. It yields the protein CASNNRGGEAFF.

The chain is built from TRBV7-9 and TRBJ1-1; tentatively, D is TRBD1 (6 bases). CDR1 and CDR2 (germline): SEHNR, FQNEAQ (reference sequence). The CDR3 is made up of 14 amino acids. V gave up 6 bases and J gave up 2 bases, with 13 bases separating them. CDR3 region: CASRHTGTNTEAFF. DNA for the CDR3: TGTGCCAGCAGACATACAGGGACCAACACTGAAGCTTTCTTT.

The V and J genes are TRBV28 and TRBJ1-2; D not certain. The germline gives CDR1 MDHEN, CDR2 SYDVKM. There are 13 residues in the CDR3. The V end was cut by 2 bases, the J end by 4 bases, with 8 bases between. The CDR3 spells CASSLEVVYGYTF. The CDR3 DNA sequence: TGTGCCAGCAGTTTAGAGGTCGTCTATGGCTACACCTTC.

V gene TRBV9 combines with J gene TRBJ2-1; D may be TRBD1 (6 bases). The CDR3 contains 16 residues. Germline CDR1 and CDR2: SGDLS and YYNGEE. V was clipped by 0 bases and J by 3 bases, with 13 bases between them. CDR3 sequence: CASSVGAGANYNEQFF. For the CDR3, the DNA is TGTGCCAGCAGCGTAGGGGCAGGGGCCAACTACAATGAGCAGTTCTTC.

V gene TRBV15 combines with J gene TRBJ2-2, with 8 bases aligning to TRBD1. V dropped 5 bases and J dropped 5; count of bases not matched to a gene: 13. The germline CDR1 and CDR2 sequences are LNHNV and YYDKDF (reference sequence). The CDR3 runs to 17 residues. The DNA of the CDR3 is TGTGCCACCAGCGGGGTATCAGGACAGGGATATACCGGGGAGCTGTTTTTT. Encoded protein: CATSGVSGQGYTGELFF.

The V call is TRBV7-2, the J call TRBJ1-3; D perhaps matches TRBD1 (5 bases). The V gene lost 2 bases and the J gene lost 4 bases, with 12 bases spanning the gap. Germline CDR1 SGHTA, CDR2 FQGNSA. This CDR3 is 15 amino acids long. The chain's CDR3 is CASSLPGGAGNTIYF. For the CDR3, the DNA is TGTGCCAGCAGCTTACCGGGCGGGGCAGGAAACACCATATATTTT.

The chain combines TRBV11-3 with TRBJ2-7, with 9 bases that match TRBD2. The CDR3 spans 14 residues. V lost 3 bases to trimming and J lost 7 bases; unmatched junction nucleotides: 7. The germline V gene encodes CDR1 SGHNT and CDR2 YENEEA. CDR3 DNA sequence: TGTGCCAGCAGCTTGGATAGCGGGAGAACGGAGCAGTACTTC. It specifies CASSLDSGRTEQYF.

The V call is TRBV27, the J call TRBJ2-6; D remains unclear. CDR3 size: 18 residues. The V gene's germline CDR1 is MNHEY and CDR2 SMNVEV (reference sequence). The germline V and J ends were trimmed by 8 bases and 1 base, with 21 bases remaining between them. For the CDR3, the DNA is TGTGCCAGCTGCGGTCCCTTATCCTGGCGATCTGGGGCCAACGTCCTGACTTTC. This gives the protein CASCGPLSWRSGANVLTF.

The CDR3 region has the DNA TGTGCCAGTAGTATAAGGTCAGGGGACAATCAGCCCCAGCATTTT. This gives the protein CASSIRSGDNQPQHF. This chain joins TRBV19 and TRBJ1-5; the D gene is possibly TRBD1 (6 bases). The germline V gene has CDR1 LNHDA and CDR2 SQIVND (reference sequence). V was cut by 2 bases and J by 3 bases, with 11 bases left in between. This CDR3 comprises 15 residues.

V usage is TRBV18 and J usage is TRBJ2-7, with TRBD1 identical over 7 bases. Germline CDR1 KGHSH, CDR2 LQKENI. The J segment lost 3 bases and the V segment lost 3 bases, leaving 2 bases of the junction unmatched. The CDR3 sequence is 13 residues long. The DNA for the CDR3 is TGTGCCAGCTCACCGACAGGGTTCTACGAGCAGTACGTC. The encoded protein is CASSPTGFYEQYV.

This chain links TRBV28 with TRBJ2-1; TRBD1 matches 7 bases. CDR1 is MDHEN, CDR2 SYDVKM, per germline. The CDR3 spans 13 residues. V trimming: 6 bases; J trimming: 4 bases; junction bases outside the gene matches: 3. Here the CDR3 reads CASSLRGYNEQFF. The DNA for the CDR3 is TGTGCCAGCAGCCTCAGGGGGTACAATGAGCAGTTCTTC.

This chain links TRBV7-2 with TRBJ1-4; TRBD1 might be the D (5 bases). This CDR3 spans 16 amino acids. Trimming stripped 4 bases from V and 0 bases from J, with 12 bases between. Looked up from germline, CDR1 is SGHTA and CDR2 is FQGNSA. CDR3 region: CASSSDPRATNEKLFF. The DNA of the CDR3 is TGTGCCAGCAGCTCAGACCCCAGGGCAACTAATGAAAAACTGTTTTTT.

This clone was counted only a few times. The chain joins TRBV7-8 to TRBJ2-7; the match to TRBD1 covers 10 bases. The J segment lost 5 bases and the V segment lost 5 bases, leaving 6 bases of the junction unmatched. The CDR3 is 14 amino acids. Germline assignment: CDR1 SGHVS and CDR2 FQNEAQ. In DNA, the CDR3 is TGTGCCAGCAGCCCGTCCGGGACAGGGGACGAGCAGTACTTC. This translates into CASSPSGTGDEQYF.

Turning to this clone: An end of the junction differs from the germline gene, which may be a read error. The rearrangement links TRBV6-5 to TRBJ2-7, with TRBD2 matching 12 bases. Germline CDR1 and CDR2: MNHEY and SVGAGI. The length of the CDR3 is 13 residues. The CDR3 DNA is TGTGCCAGCAGTTCCGGACTAGCGGGGCGTTGTTATTTC. Residues: CASSSGLAGRCYF.

The chain links TRBV20-1 to TRBJ2-1; D call uncertain. Germline V gives CDR1 DFQATT, CDR2 SNEGSKA (reference sequence). Trimming took off 5 bases at V and 6 bases at J, with 8 bases between the two ends. This CDR3 spans 11 amino acids. CDR3 sequence: CSARNGNEQFF. In nucleotides, the CDR3 is TGCAGTGCTCGTAACGGCAATGAGCAGTTCTTC.